This TCR beta chain was recovered during a study of shared clonotypes between healthy human individuals. The V gene's germline CDR1 is SGHTA and CDR2 FQGNSA. Trimming left V 5 bases short and J 1 base short, with 15 bases between. This CDR3 spans 15 amino acids. Measured with immunoSEQ multiplex PCR; TCRdb has only the in-frame clones, and not every one. The top ten hold approximately 12% of the sample, which has about 230,000 clones, 65% seen once. The chain employs TRBV7-2 and TRBJ2-7; D remains ambiguous. The sequence was collected from a man aged 25 to 45 in good health. Sequenced: memory CD4+ T cells sorted from blood. The subset is: CD45RA-negative fraction. The CDR3 DNA sequence: TGTGCCAGCAGCCACCCGGGCCCCTCTTCCTACGAGCAGTACTTC. Protein product: CASSHPGPSSYEQYF. Drawing the rest from reference TRBV7-2 and TRBJ2-7, the complete variable domain is GAGVSQSPSNKVTEKGKDVELRCDPISGHTALYWYRQSLGQGLEFLIYFQGNSAPDKSGLPSDRFSAERTGGSVSTLTIQRTQQEDSAVYLCASSHPGPSSYEQYFGPGTRLTVT.